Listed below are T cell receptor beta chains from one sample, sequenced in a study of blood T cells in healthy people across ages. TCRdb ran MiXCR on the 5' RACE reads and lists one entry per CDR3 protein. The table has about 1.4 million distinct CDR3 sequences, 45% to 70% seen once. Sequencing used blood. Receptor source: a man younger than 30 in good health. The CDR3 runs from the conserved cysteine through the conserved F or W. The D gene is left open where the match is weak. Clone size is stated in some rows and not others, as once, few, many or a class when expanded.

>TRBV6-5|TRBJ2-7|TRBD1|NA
CASSRTGQGRVYEQYF
TGTGCCAGCAGTCGTACGGGACAGGGACGCGTCTACGAGCAGTACTTC
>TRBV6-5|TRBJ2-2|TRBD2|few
CASKEETSGAFGELFF
TGTGCCAGCAAGGAGGAGACTAGCGGGGCATTCGGGGAGCTGTTTTTT
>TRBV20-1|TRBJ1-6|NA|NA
CSANQAASVKSPLHF
TGCAGTGCTAATCAGGCGGCTTCGGTCAAATCACCCCTCCACTTT
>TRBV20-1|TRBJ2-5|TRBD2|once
CSARDLGTSGRSPQETQYF
TGCAGTGCTAGGGACCTCGGGACTAGCGGGAGGTCCCCCCAAGAGACCCAGTACTTC
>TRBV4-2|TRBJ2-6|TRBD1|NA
CASSRPNRDRGLSGANVLTF
TGTGCCAGCAGCCGCCCGAACCGGGACAGGGGCCTCTCTGGGGCCAACGTCCTGACTTTC
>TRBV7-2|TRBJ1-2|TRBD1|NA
CASSQTLTGYYGYTF
TGTGCCAGCAGCCAAACACTGACAGGGTACTATGGCTACACCTTC
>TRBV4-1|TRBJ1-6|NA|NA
CASSPLQLGRNNSPLHF
TGCGCCAGCAGCCCGCTACAACTAGGACGGAATAATTCACCCCTCCACTTT
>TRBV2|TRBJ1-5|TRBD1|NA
CASRFDRVEQPQHF
TGTGCCAGCAGATTCGACAGGGTGGAGCAGCCCCAGCATTTT
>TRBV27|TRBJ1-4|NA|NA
CASSWGGGNEKLFF
TGTGCCAGCAGTTGGGGAGGAGGAAATGAAAAACTGTTTTTT
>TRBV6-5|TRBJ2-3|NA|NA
CASSSPDHAAGDTQYF
TGTGCCAGCAGTTCTCCCGACCACGCAGCCGGAGATACGCAGTATTTT
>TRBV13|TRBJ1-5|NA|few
CASSLRAGNQPQHF
TGTGCCAGCAGCTTAAGGGCGGGCAATCAGCCCCAGCATTTT
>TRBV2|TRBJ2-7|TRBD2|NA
CASLLAGGTYEQYF
TGTGCCAGCCTACTAGCGGGGGGGACCTACGAGCAGTACTTC
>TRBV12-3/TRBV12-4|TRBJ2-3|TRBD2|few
CASSLTSGSGDTQYF
TGTGCCAGCAGTCTGACTAGCGGGAGTGGAGATACGCAGTATTTT
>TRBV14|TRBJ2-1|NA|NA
CASSQNGPRPFF
TGTGCCAGCAGCCAGAACGGACCGCGTCCGTTCTTC
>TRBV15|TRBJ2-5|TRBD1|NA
CATSTNPQGLGEQYF
TGTGCCACCAGCACAAACCCACAGGGGTTAGGTGAGCAGTACTTC
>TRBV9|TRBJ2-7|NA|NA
CASSVAIDSRPYEQYF
TGTGCCAGCAGCGTAGCAATCGACAGCCGGCCCTACGAGCAGTACTTC
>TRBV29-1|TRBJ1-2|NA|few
CSVEEGTSLNYGYTF
TGCAGCGTTGAAGAGGGCACCAGTCTAAACTATGGCTACACCTTC
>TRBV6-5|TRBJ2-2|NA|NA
CASSYLWVSRELFF
TGTGCCAGCAGTTACCTTTGGGTGTCCAGGGAGCTGTTTTTT
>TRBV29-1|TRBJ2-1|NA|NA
CSATGSPYNEQFF
TGCAGCGCCACGGGATCCCCTTACAATGAGCAGTTCTTC
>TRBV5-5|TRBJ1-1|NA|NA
CTSSRTGRVTEAFF
TGTACCAGCAGCCGCACCGGGAGGGTCACTGAAGCTTTCTTT
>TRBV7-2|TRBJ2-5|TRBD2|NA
CASSLVAASGYQETQYF
TGTGCCAGCAGCTTAGTTGCGGCTAGCGGTTACCAAGAGACCCAGTACTTC
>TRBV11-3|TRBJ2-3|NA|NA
CASSTRDSLDTQYF
TGTGCCAGCAGCACACGGGACTCTCTTGATACGCAGTATTTT
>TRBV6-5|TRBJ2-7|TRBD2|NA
CASSLSRLAESSYEQYF
TGTGCCAGCAGTCTATCTCGACTAGCGGAGAGCTCCTACGAGCAGTACTTC
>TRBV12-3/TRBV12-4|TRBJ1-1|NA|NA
CASTVGGTEAFF
TGTGCCTCGACGGTGGGGGGGACTGAAGCTTTCTTT
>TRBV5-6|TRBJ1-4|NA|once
CASSSYPVRGEKLFF
TGTGCCAGCAGCTCCTATCCCGTCCGGGGTGAAAAACTGTTTTTT
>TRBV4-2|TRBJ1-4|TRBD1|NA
CASSSPGTGGEKLFF
TGTGCCAGCAGCTCACCCGGGACAGGGGGTGAAAAACTGTTTTTT
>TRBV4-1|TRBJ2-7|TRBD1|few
CASSQRTGIYEQYF
TGCGCCAGCAGCCAGCGGACAGGCATCTACGAGCAGTACTTC
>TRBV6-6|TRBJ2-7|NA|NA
CASTILPGGIYEQYF
TGTGCCAGCACCATACTCCCGGGCGGCATCTACGAGCAGTACTTC
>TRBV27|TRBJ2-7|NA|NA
CASSYYEAYEQYF
TGTGCTAGCAGTTACTACGAAGCCTACGAGCAGTACTTC
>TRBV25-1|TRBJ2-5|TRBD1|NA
CASSDPQGAISEQYF
TGTGCCAGCAGTGACCCTCAGGGGGCTATCAGTGAGCAGTACTTC
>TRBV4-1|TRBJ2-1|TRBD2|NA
CASSQDSRLAGVLDEQFF
TGCGCCAGCAGCCAAGATTCCCGACTAGCGGGAGTGTTGGATGAGCAGTTCTTC